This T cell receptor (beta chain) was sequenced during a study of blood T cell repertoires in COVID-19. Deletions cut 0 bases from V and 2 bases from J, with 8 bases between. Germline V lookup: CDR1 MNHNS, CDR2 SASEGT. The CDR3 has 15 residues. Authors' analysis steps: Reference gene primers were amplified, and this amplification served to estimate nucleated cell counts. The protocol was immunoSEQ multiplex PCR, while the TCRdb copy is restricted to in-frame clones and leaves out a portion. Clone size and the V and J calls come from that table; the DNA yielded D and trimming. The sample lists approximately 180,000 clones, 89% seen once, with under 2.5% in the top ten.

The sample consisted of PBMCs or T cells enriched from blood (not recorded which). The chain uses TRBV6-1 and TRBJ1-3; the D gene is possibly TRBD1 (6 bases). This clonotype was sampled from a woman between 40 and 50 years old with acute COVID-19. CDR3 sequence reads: CASSEAPGAGNTIYF. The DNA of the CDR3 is TGTGCCAGCAGTGAAGCCCCAGGGGCTGGAAACACCATATATTTT.